The rows below give T cell receptor beta chains drawn from one sample of a study of blood T cell repertoires in COVID-19. Sequencing was performed with immunoSEQ multiplex PCR; in TCRdb, only in-frame clones are kept and a portion is missing. The table has over 150,000 clones, 70% to 90% seen once. Sequencing used peripheral blood. These receptors all come from a man aged 50 or older with COVID-19, enrolled during active disease. Each CDR3 is given with its conserved first and last residue.

v_gene	CDR3aa
TRBV7-9	CASSLASGGAGEQFF
TRBV4-2	CASSQDSGGYGGYTF
TRBV6-4	CASRVISRGRLRNRDTEAFF
TRBV6-1	CASSVAERLIYEQYF
TRBV5-1	CASSATSGSETQYF
TRBV7-8	CASSLGLAEPAYEQYF
TRBV6-5	CASMLVAGGYEKLFF
TRBV7-2	CASSLRGGQGLKPQHF
TRBV6-2/TRBV6-3	CASSPIVRGDSPLHF
TRBV5-3	CANRYEQYF
TRBV10-2	CASSARTGTGNYGYTF
TRBV18	CASSPTGQGRGNEQFF
TRBV25-1	CASSSTPGYNEQFF
TRBV23-1	CASSQPQGSGTQYF
TRBV10-3	CAISRQGDYGYTF
TRBV7-8	CASSKWFPSQETQYF
TRBV27	CASSFGASHTEAFF
TRBV3-1/TRBV3-2	CASSQGRTSGTGELFF
TRBV7-7	CASSWGTSGPYEQYF
TRBV7-9	CASSRTGALGPQHF
TRBV7-8	CASSLALSGDTQYF
TRBV6-6	CASSSWPRGGNTIYF
TRBV5-1	CASAPTSGSEGEQFF
TRBV7-2	CASSRPGQGDNSPLHF
TRBV6-6	CASSLPGTGFHEQYF
TRBV6-2/TRBV6-3	CASSYPLPGGGTTDTQYF
TRBV11-2	CASSLGLAGGPRTDTQYF
TRBV24-1	CATSDAGGGETQYF
TRBV30	CAWSRSGGGMAYGYTF
TRBV5-6	CASSLVASYGYTF
TRBV19	CASSSPKDRGLSSGANVLTF
TRBV5-4	CASSRPRQGAPDTQYF
TRBV5-4	CASSLVARGQGGYTF
TRBV14	CASSRHSAAFRSYNEQFF